This T cell receptor (beta chain) was identified during a study of blood T cell repertoires in COVID-19. Study as a whole: Collection of acute and convalescent COVID-19 samples took place in the United States, Italy and Spain. In each case, the material was cDNA or gDNA derived from T cells, B-cell-depleted T cells, or PBMCs.

Per the original data handling: Amplification of reference gene primers provided the estimated nucleated cell counts. Here immunoSEQ multiplex PCR was the method, and the copy in TCRdb shows in-frame clones only, minus some. Clone size and the V and J calls come from that table; the DNA yielded D and trimming. The sample contains about 240,000 clones, approximately 78% of which appear only once. CDR3 length: 16 residues. Deletions cut 0 bases from V and 2 bases from J, with 11 bases between. The germline CDR1 and CDR2 sequences are MGHRA and YSYEKL. The source is a woman in her fifties or sixties with active or convalescent COVID-19. The sample comprised peripheral blood. The chain combines TRBV4-1 with TRBJ2-1; the D gene is possibly TRBD1 (6 bases). CDR3 nucleotides: TGCGCCAGCAGCCAAGAGGACAGTAACCCCTACAATGAGCAGTTCTTC. Its protein product is CASSQEDSNPYNEQFF.